A single sample is the source of the 4 T cell receptor beta chains below, sequenced in a study of control samples from healthy donors and cancer patients. Here immunoSEQ multiplex PCR was the method, and the copy in TCRdb shows in-frame clones only, minus some. The sample records about 140,000 clones, about 90% being singletons. The sequencing input was blood. The source of these receptors is a man aged 18-30 years in good health.

This clone has only one observation. V and J are TRBV19 and TRBJ1-1; D uncertain. Trimming took off 1 base at V and 6 bases at J, with 9 bases between the two ends. The CDR3 spans 13 residues. Germline V gene sequence: CDR1 LNHDA, CDR2 SQIVND (reference sequence). The CDR3: CASSIAPAAEAFF. The CDR3 nucleotides are TGTGCCAGTAGTATAGCTCCAGCCGCTGAAGCTTTCTTT.

The chain combines TRBV5-1 with TRBJ1-2; D might be TRBD1 (6 bases). With 2 bases removed from V and 4 bases from J, the gap between germline ends came to 9 bases. The CDR3 consists of 13 residues. CDR1 is SGHRS, CDR2 YFSETQ, per germline. Written as DNA, the CDR3 is TGCGCCAGCAGCTTCGGGACACCCTATGGCTACACCTTC. Protein: CASSFGTPYGYTF.

The gene calls are TRBV12-3 or TRBV12-4 and TRBJ2-5; D is unclear. Trimming pared 2 bases from V and 2 bases from J, leaving 6 bases between. CDR3 length: 13 amino acids. Here the CDR3 DNA reads TGTGCCAGCAGTTTATTAATACAAGAGACCCAGTACTTC. It codes for CASSLLIQETQYF.

The chain combines TRBV5-1 with TRBJ1-4; 7 positions match TRBD1. The germline V gene encodes CDR1 SGHRS and CDR2 YFSETQ. Trimming took 4 bases from V and 8 from J; bases not matched to a gene: 8. The CDR3 totals 14 residues. The CDR3 reads CASSPAGGSEKLFF. The CDR3, as DNA: TGCGCCAGCAGCCCAGCAGGGGGAAGCGAAAAACTGTTTTTT.